The 2 T cell receptor beta chains below come from one sample, sequenced in a study of CD8+CD57+ T cells in acquired aplastic anemia. Genomic DNA constituted the template upon which TCR beta VDJ and CDR3 profiling was performed. A single record per CDR3 protein comes from TCRdb applying MiXCR to the reads. The repertoire includes about 210,000 distinct CDR3 sequences, 34% of them detected once, and roughly 1.1% sits in the top ten. Sequenced input: sorted CD4+, CD8+, or CD8+CD57+ T cells (not recorded which) from PBMCs. All receptors derive from a human donor in good health, serving as a control.

This clonotype was picked up many times. The gene calls are TRBV5-1 and TRBJ2-5; maybe TRBD2 (6 bases). Germline CDR1 SGHRS, CDR2 YFSETQ. The CDR3 length is 13 residues. V lost 3 bases and J lost 2, with 8 bases in between. Written as DNA, the CDR3 is TGCGCCAGCAGCTCGGGAGCACAAGAGACCCAGTACTTC. Translation: CASSSGAQETQYF.

This clonotype showed up many times. V and J are TRBV9 and TRBJ1-2, with TRBD1 matching 7 bases. The CDR3 runs 14 residues. Trimming removed 3 bases from V and 4 bases from J; junction bases left unmatched: 6. In germline, CDR1 is SGDLS, CDR2 YYNGEE. This CDR3 is CASSGTGAAYGYTF. The DNA of the CDR3 is TGTGCCAGCAGCGGTACAGGGGCTGCCTATGGCTACACCTTC.